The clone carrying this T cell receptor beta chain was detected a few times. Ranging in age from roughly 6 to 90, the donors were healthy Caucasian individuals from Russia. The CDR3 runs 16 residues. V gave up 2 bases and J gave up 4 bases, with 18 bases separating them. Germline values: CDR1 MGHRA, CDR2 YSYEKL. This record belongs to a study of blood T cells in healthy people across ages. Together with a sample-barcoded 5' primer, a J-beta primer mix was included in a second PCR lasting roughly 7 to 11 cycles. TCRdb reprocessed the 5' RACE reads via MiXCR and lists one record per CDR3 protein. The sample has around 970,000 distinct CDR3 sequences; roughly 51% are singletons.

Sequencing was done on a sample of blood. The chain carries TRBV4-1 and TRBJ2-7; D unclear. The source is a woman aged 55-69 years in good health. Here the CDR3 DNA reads TGCGCCAGCAGCCAAATTAAGGGCTCCCCTTTATACGAGCAGTACTTC. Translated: CASSQIKGSPLYEQYF.